This TCR beta chain was recovered during a study of T cell responses to AZD1222 COVID-19 vaccine. To note about this clone: Antigen: not known.

Here immunoSEQ multiplex PCR was the method, and the copy in TCRdb shows in-frame clones only, minus some. Of about 45,000 clones in the sample, roughly 90% are singletons; the top ten hold more than 0.95%. Study-wide points: A reported finding is that nearly half of spike-specific TCRs target unmutated variant regions. Compared with day 0, the breadth and depth of the Spike-specific TCR repertoire rose significantly after two doses of AZD1222. Across the whole spike, CD4 TCRs peaked at regions 160-218 and 743-854.

It was second doses at about 4 or about 12 weeks that were pooled. This TCR came from an adult who received the AZD1222 COVID-19 vaccine. The sample consisted of peripheral blood, taken 28 days after the second AZD1222 dose.

CDR3: CASSFYNEQFF. The CDR3 nucleotides read TGTGCCAGCAGTTTCTACAATGAGCAGTTCTTC. The gene calls are TRBV3-1 (or the pseudogene TRBV3-2) and TRBJ2-1; D not certain. The CDR3 consists of 11 residues. V was pared by 6 bases and J by 3 bases, with 3 bases between. Germline V gene lookup returns CDR1 LGHDT and CDR2 YNNKEL (reference sequence).